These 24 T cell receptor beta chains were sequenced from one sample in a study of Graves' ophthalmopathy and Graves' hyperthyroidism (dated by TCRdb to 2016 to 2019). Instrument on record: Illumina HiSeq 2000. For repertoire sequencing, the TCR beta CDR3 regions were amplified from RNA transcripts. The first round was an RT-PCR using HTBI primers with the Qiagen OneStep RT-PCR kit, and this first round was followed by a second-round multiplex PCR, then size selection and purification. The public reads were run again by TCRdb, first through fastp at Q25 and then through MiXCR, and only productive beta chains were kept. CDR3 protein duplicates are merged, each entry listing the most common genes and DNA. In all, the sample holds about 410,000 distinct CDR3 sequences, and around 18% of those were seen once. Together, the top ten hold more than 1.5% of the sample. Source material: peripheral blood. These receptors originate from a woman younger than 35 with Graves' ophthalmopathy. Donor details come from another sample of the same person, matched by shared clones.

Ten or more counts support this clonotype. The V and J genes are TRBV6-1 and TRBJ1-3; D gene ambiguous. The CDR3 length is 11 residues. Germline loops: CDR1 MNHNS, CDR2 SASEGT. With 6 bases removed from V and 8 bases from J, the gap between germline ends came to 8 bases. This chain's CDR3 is CASSELDTIYF. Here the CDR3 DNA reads TGTGCCAGCAGCGAGCTAGACACCATATATTTT.

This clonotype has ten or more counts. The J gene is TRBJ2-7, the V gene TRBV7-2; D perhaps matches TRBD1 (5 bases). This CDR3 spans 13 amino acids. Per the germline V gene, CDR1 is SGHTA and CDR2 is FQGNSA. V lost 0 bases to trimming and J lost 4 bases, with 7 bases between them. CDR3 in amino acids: CASSLAQGYEQYF. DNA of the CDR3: TGTGCCAGCAGCTTAGCTCAGGGTTACGAGCAGTACTTC.

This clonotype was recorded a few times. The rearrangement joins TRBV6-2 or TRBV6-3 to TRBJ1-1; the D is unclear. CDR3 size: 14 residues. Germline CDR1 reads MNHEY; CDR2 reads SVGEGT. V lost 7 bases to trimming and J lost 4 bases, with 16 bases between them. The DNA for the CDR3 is TGTGCCAGCACCCCCGGTGGGGTAGGCACTGAAGCTTTCTTT. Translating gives CASTPGGVGTEAFF.

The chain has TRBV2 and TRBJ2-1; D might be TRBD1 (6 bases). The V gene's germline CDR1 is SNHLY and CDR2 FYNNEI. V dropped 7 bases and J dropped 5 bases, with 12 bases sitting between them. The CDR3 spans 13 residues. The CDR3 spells CASNNRVHNEQFF. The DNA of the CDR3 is TGTGCCAGCAACAACAGGGTACACAATGAGCAGTTCTTC.

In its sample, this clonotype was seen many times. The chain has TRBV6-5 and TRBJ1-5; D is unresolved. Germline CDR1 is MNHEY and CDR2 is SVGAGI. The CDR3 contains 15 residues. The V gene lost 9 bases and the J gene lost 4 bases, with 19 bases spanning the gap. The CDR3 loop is CASKSRAIANQPQHF. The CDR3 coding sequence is TGTGCCAGTAAGAGCCGGGCTATCGCGAATCAGCCCCAGCATTTT.

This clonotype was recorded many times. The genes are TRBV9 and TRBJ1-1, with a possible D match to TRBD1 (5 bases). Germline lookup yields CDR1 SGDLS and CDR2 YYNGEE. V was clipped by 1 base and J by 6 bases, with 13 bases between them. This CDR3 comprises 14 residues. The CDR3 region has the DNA TGTGCCAGCAGCGTAACGGGGGAGAGGGCTGAAGCTTTCTTT. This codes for CASSVTGERAEAFF.

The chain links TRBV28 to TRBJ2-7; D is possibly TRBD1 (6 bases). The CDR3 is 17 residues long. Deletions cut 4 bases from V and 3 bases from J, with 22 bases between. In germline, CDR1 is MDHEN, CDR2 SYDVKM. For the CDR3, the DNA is TGTGCCAGCAGTTCCTGGGCCGGGGCAGGGGTCCTCTACGAGCAGTACTTC. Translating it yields CASSSWAGAGVLYEQYF.

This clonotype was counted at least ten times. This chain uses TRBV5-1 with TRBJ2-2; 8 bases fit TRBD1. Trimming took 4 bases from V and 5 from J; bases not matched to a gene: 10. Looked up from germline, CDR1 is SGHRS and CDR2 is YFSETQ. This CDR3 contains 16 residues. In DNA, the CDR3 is TGCGCCAGCAGCACCGGACAGGGACCGGGTACCGGGGAGCTGTTTTTT. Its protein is CASSTGQGPGTGELFF.

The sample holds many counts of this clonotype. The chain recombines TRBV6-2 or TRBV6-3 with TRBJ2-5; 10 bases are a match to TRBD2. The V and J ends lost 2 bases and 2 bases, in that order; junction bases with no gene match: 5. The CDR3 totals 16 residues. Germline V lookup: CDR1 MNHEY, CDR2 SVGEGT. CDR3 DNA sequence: TGTGCCAGCAGTTACGCGGGACTAGCGAGGCAAGAGACCCAGTACTTC. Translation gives CASSYAGLARQETQYF.

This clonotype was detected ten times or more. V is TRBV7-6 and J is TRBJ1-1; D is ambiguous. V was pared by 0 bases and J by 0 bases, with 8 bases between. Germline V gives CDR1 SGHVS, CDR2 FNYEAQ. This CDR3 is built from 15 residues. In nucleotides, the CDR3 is TGTGCCAGCAGCTTAGCGGTGAATATGAACACTGAAGCTTTCTTT. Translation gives CASSLAVNMNTEAFF.

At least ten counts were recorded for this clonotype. The CDR3 region is CASSFKPTYEQYF. DNA for the CDR3: TGTGCCAGCAGCTTTAAACCGACCTACGAGCAGTACTTC. The chain couples TRBV7-2 to TRBJ2-7, with no clear D. Germline-derived CDR1 and CDR2 are SGHTA and FQGNSA. V lost 3 bases, J lost 2 bases, and 8 bases lay in between. CDR3 size: 13 residues.

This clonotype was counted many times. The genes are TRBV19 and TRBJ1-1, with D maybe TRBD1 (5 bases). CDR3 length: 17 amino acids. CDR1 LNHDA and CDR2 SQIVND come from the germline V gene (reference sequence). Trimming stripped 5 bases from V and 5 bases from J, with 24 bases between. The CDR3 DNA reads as TGTGCCAGTAGTCCTCCGGGACGGTGGAGTTTGGATACTGAAGCTTTCTTT. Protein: CASSPPGRWSLDTEAFF.

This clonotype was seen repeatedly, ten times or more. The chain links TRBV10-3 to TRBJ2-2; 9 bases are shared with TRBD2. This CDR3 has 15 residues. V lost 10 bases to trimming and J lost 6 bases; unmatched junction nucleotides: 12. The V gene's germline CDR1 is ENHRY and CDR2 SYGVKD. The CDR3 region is CATEGAGGPAGELFF. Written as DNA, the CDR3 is TGTGCCACCGAGGGGGCGGGGGGGCCGGCCGGGGAGCTGTTTTTT.

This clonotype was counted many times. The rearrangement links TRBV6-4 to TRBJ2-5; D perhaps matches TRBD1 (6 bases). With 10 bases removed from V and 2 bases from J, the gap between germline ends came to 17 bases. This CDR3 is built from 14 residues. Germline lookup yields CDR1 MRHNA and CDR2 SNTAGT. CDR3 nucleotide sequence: TGTGCCATCTCGGAGTACGGACAGCAAGAGACCCAGTACTTC. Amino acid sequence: CAISEYGQQETQYF.

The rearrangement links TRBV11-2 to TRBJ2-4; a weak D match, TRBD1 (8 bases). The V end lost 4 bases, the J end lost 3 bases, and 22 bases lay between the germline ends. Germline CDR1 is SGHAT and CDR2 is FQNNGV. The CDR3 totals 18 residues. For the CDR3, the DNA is TGTGCCAGCAGCTCTCCGGGACTACCAACAGGGGGCAAAAACATTCAGTACTTC. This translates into CASSSPGLPTGGKNIQYF.

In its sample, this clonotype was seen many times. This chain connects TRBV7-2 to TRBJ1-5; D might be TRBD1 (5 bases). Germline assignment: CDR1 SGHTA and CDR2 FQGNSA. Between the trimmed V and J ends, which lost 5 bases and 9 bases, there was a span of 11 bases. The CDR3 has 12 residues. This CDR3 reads CASSRFQGPQHF. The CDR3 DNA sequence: TGTGCCAGCAGCCGTTTTCAGGGGCCCCAGCATTTT.

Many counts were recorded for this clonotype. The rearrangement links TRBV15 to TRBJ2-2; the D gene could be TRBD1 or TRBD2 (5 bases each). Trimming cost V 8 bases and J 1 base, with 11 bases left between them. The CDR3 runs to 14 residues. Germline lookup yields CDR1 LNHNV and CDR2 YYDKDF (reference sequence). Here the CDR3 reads CATRRGGNTGELFF. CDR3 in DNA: TGTGCCACCCGACGGGGCGGGAACACCGGGGAGCTGTTTTTT.

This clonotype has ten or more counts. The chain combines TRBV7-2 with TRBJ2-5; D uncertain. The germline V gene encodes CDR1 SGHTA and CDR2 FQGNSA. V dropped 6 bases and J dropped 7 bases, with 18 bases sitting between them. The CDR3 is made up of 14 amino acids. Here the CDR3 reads CASSPARSTGTQYF. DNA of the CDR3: TGTGCCAGCAGTCCCGCCCGGAGCACTGGGACCCAGTACTTC.

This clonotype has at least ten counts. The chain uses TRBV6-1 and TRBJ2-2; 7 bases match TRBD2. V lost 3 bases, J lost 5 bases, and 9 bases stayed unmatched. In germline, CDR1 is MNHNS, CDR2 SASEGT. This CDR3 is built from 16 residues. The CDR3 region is CASSETSQTGTGELFF. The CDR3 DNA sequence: TGTGCCAGCAGTGAGACTAGCCAAACCGGAACCGGGGAGCTGTTTTTT.

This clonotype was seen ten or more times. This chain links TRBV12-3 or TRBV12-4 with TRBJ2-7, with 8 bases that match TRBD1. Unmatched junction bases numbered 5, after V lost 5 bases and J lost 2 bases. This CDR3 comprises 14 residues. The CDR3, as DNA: TGTGCCAGCAGTCGGACAGGGAAACCCTACGAGCAGTACTTC. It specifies CASSRTGKPYEQYF.

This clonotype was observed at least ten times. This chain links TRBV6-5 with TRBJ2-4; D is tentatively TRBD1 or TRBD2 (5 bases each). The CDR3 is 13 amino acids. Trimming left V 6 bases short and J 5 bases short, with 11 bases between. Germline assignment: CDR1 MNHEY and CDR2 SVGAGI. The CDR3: CASSFGTENIQYF. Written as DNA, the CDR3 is TGTGCCAGCAGCTTCGGGACGGAAAACATTCAGTACTTC.

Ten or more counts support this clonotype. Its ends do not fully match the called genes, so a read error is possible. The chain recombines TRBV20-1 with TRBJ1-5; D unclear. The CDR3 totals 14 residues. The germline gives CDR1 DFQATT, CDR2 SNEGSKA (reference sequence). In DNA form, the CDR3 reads TGCAATGCTATAAAAGACGGTAGCAATCAGCCCCAGCATTTT. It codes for CNAIKDGSNQPQHF.

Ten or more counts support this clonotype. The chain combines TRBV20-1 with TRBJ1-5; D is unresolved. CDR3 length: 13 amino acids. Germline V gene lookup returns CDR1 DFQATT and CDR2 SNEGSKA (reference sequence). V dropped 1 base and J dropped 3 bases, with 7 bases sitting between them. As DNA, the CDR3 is TGCAGTGCTAGAGGACGGTACAATCAGCCCCAGCATTTT. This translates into CSARGRYNQPQHF.

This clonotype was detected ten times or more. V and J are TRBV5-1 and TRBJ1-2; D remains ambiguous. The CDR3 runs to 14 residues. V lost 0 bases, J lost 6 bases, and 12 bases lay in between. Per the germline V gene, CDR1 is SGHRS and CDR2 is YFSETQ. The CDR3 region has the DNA TGCGCCAGCAGCTTGGCGGATACAATTGATGGCTACACCTTC. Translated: CASSLADTIDGYTF.